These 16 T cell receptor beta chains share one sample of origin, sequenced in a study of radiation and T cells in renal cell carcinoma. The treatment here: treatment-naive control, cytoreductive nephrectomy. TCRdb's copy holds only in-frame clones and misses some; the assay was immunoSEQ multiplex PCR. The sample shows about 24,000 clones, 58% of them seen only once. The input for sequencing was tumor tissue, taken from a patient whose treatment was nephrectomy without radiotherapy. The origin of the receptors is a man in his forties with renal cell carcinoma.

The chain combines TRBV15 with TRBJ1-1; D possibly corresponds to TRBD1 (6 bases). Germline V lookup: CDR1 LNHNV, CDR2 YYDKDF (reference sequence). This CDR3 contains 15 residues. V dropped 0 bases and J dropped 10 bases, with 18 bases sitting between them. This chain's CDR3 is CATSREGSGGLRAFF. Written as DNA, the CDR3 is TGTGCCACCAGCAGAGAAGGATCCGGGGGCCTGCGAGCTTTCTTT.

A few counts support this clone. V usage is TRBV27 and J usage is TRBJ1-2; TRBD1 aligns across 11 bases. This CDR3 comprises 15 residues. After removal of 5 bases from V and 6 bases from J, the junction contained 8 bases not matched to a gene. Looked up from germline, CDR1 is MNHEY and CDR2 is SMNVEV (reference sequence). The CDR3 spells CASSTLGQGAHGYTF. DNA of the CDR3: TGTGCCAGCAGTACACTCGGACAGGGGGCACATGGCTACACCTTC.

The CDR3 sequence is CAISDSLQGGATGELFF. The CDR3 DNA is TGTGCCATCAGTGATTCTCTCCAGGGTGGAGCCACCGGGGAGCTGTTTTTT. This rearrangement joins TRBV10-3 to TRBJ2-2, with D perhaps TRBD1 (5 bases). Trimming left V 3 bases short and J 4 bases short, with 18 bases between. The germline V gene encodes CDR1 ENHRY and CDR2 SYGVKD. CDR3 length equals 17 residues.

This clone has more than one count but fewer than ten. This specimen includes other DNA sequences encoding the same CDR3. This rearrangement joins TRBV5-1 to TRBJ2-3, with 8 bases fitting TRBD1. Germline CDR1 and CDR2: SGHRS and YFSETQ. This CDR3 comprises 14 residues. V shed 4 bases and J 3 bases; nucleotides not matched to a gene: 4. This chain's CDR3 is CASSGQGGTDTQYF. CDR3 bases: TGCGCCAGCAGCGGACAGGGTGGGACAGATACGCAGTATTTT. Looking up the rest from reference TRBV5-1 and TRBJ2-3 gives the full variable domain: KAGVTQTPRYLIKTRGQQVTLSCSPISGHRSVSWYQQTPGQGLQFLFEYFSETQRNKGNFPGRFSGRQFSNSRSEMNVSTLELGDSALYLCASSGQGGTDTQYFGPGTRLTVL.

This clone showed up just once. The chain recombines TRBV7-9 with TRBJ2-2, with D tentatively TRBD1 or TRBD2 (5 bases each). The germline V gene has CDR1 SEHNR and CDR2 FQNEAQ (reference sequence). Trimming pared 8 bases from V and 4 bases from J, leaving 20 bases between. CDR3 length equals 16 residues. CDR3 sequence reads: CASSSSTGHLTGELFF. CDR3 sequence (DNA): TGTGCCAGCTCCTCCTCAACGGGGCACCTCACCGGGGAGCTGTTTTTT.

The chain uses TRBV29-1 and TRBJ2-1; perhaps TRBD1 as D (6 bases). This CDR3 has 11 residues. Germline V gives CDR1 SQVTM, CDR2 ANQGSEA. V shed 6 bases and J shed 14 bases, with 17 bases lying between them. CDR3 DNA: TGCAGCGTCGCCCACAGGGCTTTGAAGTTCTTC. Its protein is CSVAHRALKFF.

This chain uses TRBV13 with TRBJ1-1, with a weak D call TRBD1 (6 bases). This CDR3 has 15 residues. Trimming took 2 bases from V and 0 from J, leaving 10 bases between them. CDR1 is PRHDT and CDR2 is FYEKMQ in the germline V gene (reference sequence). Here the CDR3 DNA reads TGTGCCAGCAGCTTACGCCGACAGGTGAACACTGAAGCTTTCTTT. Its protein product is CASSLRRQVNTEAFF. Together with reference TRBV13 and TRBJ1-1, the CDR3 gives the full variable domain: AAGVIQSPRHLIKEKRETATLKCYPIPRHDTVYWYQQGPGQDPQFLISFYEKMQSDKGSIPDRFSAQQFSDYHSELNMSSLELGDSALYFCASSLRRQVNTEAFFGQGTRLTVV.

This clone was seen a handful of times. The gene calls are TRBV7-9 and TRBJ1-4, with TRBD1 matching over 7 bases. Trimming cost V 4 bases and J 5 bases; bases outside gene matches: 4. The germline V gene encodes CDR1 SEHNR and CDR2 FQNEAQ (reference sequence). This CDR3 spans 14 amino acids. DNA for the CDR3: TGTGCCAGCAGCTCGGGACAGACAAATGAAAAACTGTTTTTT. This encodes CASSSGQTNEKLFF. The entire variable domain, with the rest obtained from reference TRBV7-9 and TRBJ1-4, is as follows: DTGVSQNPRHKITKRGQNVTFRCDPISEHNRLYWYRQTLGQGPEFLTYFQNEAQLEKSRLLSDRFSAERPKGSFSTLEIQRTEQGDSAMYLCASSSGQTNEKLFFGSGTQLSVL.

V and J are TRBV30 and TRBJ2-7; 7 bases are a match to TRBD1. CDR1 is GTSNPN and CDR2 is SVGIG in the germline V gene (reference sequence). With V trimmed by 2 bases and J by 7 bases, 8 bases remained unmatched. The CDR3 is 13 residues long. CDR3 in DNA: TGTGCCTGGAGTCGTACAGGGGCGGGTGAGCAGTACTTC. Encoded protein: CAWSRTGAGEQYF.

CDR3 protein: CASSQDWAAGPETQYF. For the CDR3, the DNA is TGCGCCAGCAGCCAAGATTGGGCGGCGGGCCCAGAGACCCAGTACTTC. The rearrangement uses TRBV4-3 and TRBJ2-5; tentative D call: TRBD2 (5 bases). The CDR3 covers 16 residues. Trimming left V 0 bases short and J 4 bases short, with 15 bases between. Looked up from germline, CDR1 is LGHNA and CDR2 is YSLEER.

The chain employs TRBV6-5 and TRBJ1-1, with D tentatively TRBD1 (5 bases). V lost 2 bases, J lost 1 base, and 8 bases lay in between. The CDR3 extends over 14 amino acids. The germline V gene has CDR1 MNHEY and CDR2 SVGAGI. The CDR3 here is CASSYRGGNTEAFF. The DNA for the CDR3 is TGTGCCAGCAGTTACCGGGGGGGGAACACTGAAGCTTTCTTT.

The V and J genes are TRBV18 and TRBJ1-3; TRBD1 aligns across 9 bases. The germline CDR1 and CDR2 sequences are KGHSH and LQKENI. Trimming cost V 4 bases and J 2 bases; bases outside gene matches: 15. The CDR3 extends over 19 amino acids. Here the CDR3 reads CASSRLGTGQDGAGNTIYF. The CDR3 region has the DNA TGTGCCAGCTCACGACTCGGGACAGGGCAAGACGGCGCTGGAAACACCATATATTTT.

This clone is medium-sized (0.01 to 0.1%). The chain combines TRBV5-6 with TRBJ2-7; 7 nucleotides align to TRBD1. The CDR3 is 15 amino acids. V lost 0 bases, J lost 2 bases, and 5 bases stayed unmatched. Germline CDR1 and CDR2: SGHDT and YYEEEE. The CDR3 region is CASSLVGTAPYEQYF. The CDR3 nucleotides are TGTGCCAGCAGCTTGGTAGGGACAGCTCCCTACGAGCAGTACTTC.

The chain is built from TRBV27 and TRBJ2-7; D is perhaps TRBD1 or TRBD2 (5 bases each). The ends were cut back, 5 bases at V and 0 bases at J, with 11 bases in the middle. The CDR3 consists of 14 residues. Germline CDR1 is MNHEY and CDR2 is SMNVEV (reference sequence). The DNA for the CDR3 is TGTGCCAGCAGTGTGGGACCGAACTCCTACGAGCAGTACTTC. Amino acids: CASSVGPNSYEQYF.

The chain's CDR3 is CASGFGQGANEQFF. The CDR3 DNA sequence: TGTGCCAGCGGATTTGGACAGGGGGCTAATGAGCAGTTCTTC. The rearrangement uses TRBV2 and TRBJ2-1; TRBD1 agrees at 11 bases. The CDR3 spans 14 residues. Looked up from germline, CDR1 is SNHLY and CDR2 is FYNNEI. V gave up 8 bases and J gave up 7 bases; unmatched junction bases: 7.

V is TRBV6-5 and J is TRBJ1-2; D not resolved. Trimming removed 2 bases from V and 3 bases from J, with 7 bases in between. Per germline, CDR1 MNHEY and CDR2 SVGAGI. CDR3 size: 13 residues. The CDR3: CASSYNGDYGYTF. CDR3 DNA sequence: TGTGCCAGCAGTTACAACGGGGACTATGGCTACACCTTC.